This passage covers 22 T cell receptor beta chains from one sample sequenced in a study of patients and donors after allogeneic stem cell transplantation. TCRdb re-analysed the RT-PCR reads in MiXCR, keeping a single row per CDR3 protein. The sample consists of approximately 140,000 distinct CDR3 sequences, roughly two fifths of them appearing once. Sequencing used blood, either unsorted or a sorted T cell fraction (not recorded which). The source is a human donor who was either an allogeneic HSCT recipient or a stem cell or donor lymphocyte infusion donor (not recorded which). It is not recorded whose cells these are; they may come from a transplant donor.

The V call is TRBV3-1, the J call TRBJ1-5; D remains unclear. Germline V lookup: CDR1 LGHDT, CDR2 YNNKEL (reference sequence). This CDR3 is built from 12 residues. V lost 4 bases to trimming and J lost 10 bases, with 11 bases between them. CDR3 loop: CASSPEAGPQHF. CDR3 nucleotides: TGTGCCAGCAGCCCAGAGGCGGGCCCCCAGCATTTT. Together with reference TRBV3-1 and TRBJ1-5, the CDR3 gives the full variable domain: DTAVSQTPKYLVTQMGNDKSIKCEQNLGHDTMYWYKQDSKKFLKIMFSYNNKELIINETVPNRFSPKSPDKAHLNLHINSLELGDSAVYFCASSPEAGPQHFGDGTRLSIL.

This clonotype was picked up one time. The chain employs TRBV20-1 and TRBJ2-1; perhaps TRBD2 as D (5 bases). Germline CDR1 is DFQATT and CDR2 is SNEGSKA (reference sequence). V was clipped by 3 bases and J by 1 base, with 13 bases between them. The CDR3 runs 15 residues. Here the CDR3 DNA reads TGCAGTGCTAGCCTTGCTAGCCCTTCCTACAATGAGCAGTTCTTC. Protein product: CSASLASPSYNEQFF.

The rearrangement joins TRBV12-3 or TRBV12-4 to TRBJ1-6, with D perhaps matching TRBD1 (6 bases). There are 19 residues in the CDR3. V was shortened by 1 base and J by 0 bases, with 16 bases between the two germline ends. The DNA for the CDR3 is TGTGCCAGCAGTTTAGGTCTACAGGAGGGGGGCTCCTATAATTCACCCCTCCACTTT. It translates to CASSLGLQEGGSYNSPLHF.

This rearrangement joins TRBV10-3 to TRBJ2-3; a weak D match, TRBD1 (6 bases). Germline loops: CDR1 ENHRY, CDR2 SYGVKD. Trimming left V 5 bases short and J 0 bases short, with 9 bases between. The CDR3 is 14 amino acids. CDR3 sequence reads: CAISLGQSTDTQYF. In DNA, the CDR3 is TGTGCCATCAGTCTGGGACAAAGCACAGATACGCAGTATTTT.

This clonotype was detected only a few times. The J gene is TRBJ1-6, the V gene TRBV7-6; 9 bases line up with TRBD1. Germline-derived CDR1 and CDR2 are SGHVS and FNYEAQ. Unmatched junction bases numbered 4, after V lost 3 bases and J lost 7 bases. This CDR3 comprises 15 residues. This chain's CDR3 is CASSLGDRVNSPLHF. Here the CDR3 DNA reads TGTGCCAGCAGCTTGGGGGACAGGGTCAATTCACCCCTCCACTTT.

The V and J genes are TRBV7-9 and TRBJ1-2, with TRBD1 matching 9 bases. The CDR3 has 14 amino acids. CDR1 is SEHNR and CDR2 is FQNEAQ in the germline V gene (reference sequence). V lost 6 bases and J lost 5; bases outside the gene matches: 7. CDR3 sequence: CASSPGTGRYGYTF. The CDR3 DNA reads as TGTGCCAGCAGTCCCGGGACAGGGCGGTATGGCTACACCTTC.

This clonotype came up once. The chain is built from TRBV20-1 and TRBJ1-6, with a possible D match to TRBD1 (6 bases). This CDR3 region has 14 residues. Trimming cost V 3 bases and J 8 bases, with 14 bases left between them. Germline CDR1 reads DFQATT; CDR2 reads SNEGSKA (reference sequence). In DNA, the CDR3 is TGCAGTGCTAGCCTCCCAGGGGCGGATTCACCCCTCCACTTT. Its translation is CSASLPGADSPLHF.

The chain employs TRBV9 and TRBJ1-1, with D perhaps matching TRBD1 (6 bases). There are 14 residues in the CDR3. Between the trimmed V and J ends, which lost 3 bases and 4 bases, there was a span of 13 bases. Germline assignment: CDR1 SGDLS and CDR2 YYNGEE. The CDR3 region has the DNA TGTGCCAGCAGCGGCAGGGGCGCCCCCACTGAAGCTTTCTTT. It codes for CASSGRGAPTEAFF.

CDR3 region: CASRLEGDTQYF. The CDR3 nucleotides read TGTGCCAGCAGACTAGAGGGAGATACGCAGTATTTT. V gene TRBV12-3 or TRBV12-4 combines with J gene TRBJ2-3; D perhaps matches TRBD2 (5 bases). Trimming removed 6 bases at V and 5 bases at J, with 9 bases between. This CDR3 comprises 12 residues.

The table lists this clonotype with a few counts. J is TRBJ2-3 and V is TRBV4-2; weak D call: TRBD1 (6 bases). This CDR3 has 15 amino acids. The germline V and J ends were trimmed by 4 bases and 8 bases, with 19 bases remaining between them. The germline CDR1 and CDR2 sequences are LGHNA and YNFKEQ. CDR3 protein: CASSPGPRTQGTQYF. As DNA, the CDR3 is TGTGCCAGCAGCCCCGGCCCCCGCACACAGGGTACGCAGTATTTT.

CDR3 in amino acids: CASSRGEAKTNTGELFF. CDR3 nucleotides: TGCGCCAGCAGCCGAGGTGAGGCAAAAACGAACACCGGGGAGCTGTTTTTT. This sequence joins TRBV5-1 and TRBJ2-2; no firm D call. This CDR3 spans 17 amino acids. Trimming pared 4 bases from V and 0 bases from J, leaving 16 bases between. The germline V gene has CDR1 SGHRS and CDR2 YFSETQ.

This clonotype was observed a handful of times. The rearrangement joins TRBV7-9 to TRBJ1-2; possible D gene TRBD1, 5 bases. V lost 4 bases and J lost 8, with 20 bases in between. Germline V gene sequence: CDR1 SEHNR, CDR2 FQNEAQ (reference sequence). CDR3 size: 15 residues. As DNA, the CDR3 is TGTGCCAGCAGCTGGGCGGACATGCACCTTGGGGGCTACACCTTC. As protein: CASSWADMHLGGYTF. Together with reference TRBV7-9 and TRBJ1-2, the CDR3 gives the full variable domain: DTGVSQNPRHKITKRGQNVTFRCDPISEHNRLYWYRQTLGQGPEFLTYFQNEAQLEKSRLLSDRFSAERPKGSFSTLEIQRTEQGDSAMYLCASSWADMHLGGYTFGSGTRLTVV.

The genes are TRBV6-5 and TRBJ1-4, with 9 bases that match TRBD1. The CDR3 sequence is 15 residues long. V gave up 1 base and J gave up 12 bases; unmatched junction bases: 9. Per germline, CDR1 MNHEY and CDR2 SVGAGI. The DNA of the CDR3 is TGTGCCAGCAGTTACTTTGGACAGGGGCGCGGGGAACTGTTTTTT. This codes for CASSYFGQGRGELFF.

The rearrangement links TRBV5-6 to TRBJ1-1; D not resolved. Germline assignment: CDR1 SGHDT and CDR2 YYEEEE. This CDR3 contains 13 residues. V gave up 4 bases and J gave up 5 bases, with 12 bases separating them. The CDR3 DNA is TGTGCCAGCAGCCCGGCCTGGTTTACTGAAGCTTTCTTT. It codes for CASSPAWFTEAFF.

The genes are TRBV27 and TRBJ1-2; D call uncertain. CDR1 is MNHEY, CDR2 SMNVEV, per germline (reference sequence). CDR3 length: 15 amino acids. V was clipped by 1 base and J by 4 bases, with 13 bases between them. CDR3 nucleotides: TGTGCCAGCAGTTTATTCCGGGATCCCCTCTATGGCTACACCTTC. Its translation is CASSLFRDPLYGYTF.

This clonotype was detected only a few times. The rearrangement uses TRBV5-1 and TRBJ2-1, with a possible D match to TRBD1 (5 bases). There are 14 residues in the CDR3. V gave up 0 bases and J gave up 2 bases, with 6 bases separating them. Germline V gene data show CDR1 as SGHRS and CDR2 as YFSETQ. Here the CDR3 reads CASSLGQTYNEQFF. CDR3 in DNA: TGCGCCAGCAGCTTGGGACAGACCTACAATGAGCAGTTCTTC.

This clonotype was detected only a few times. V is TRBV12-3 or TRBV12-4 and J is TRBJ1-5; no clear D. Trimming removed 6 bases at V and 0 bases at J, with 9 bases between. The CDR3 is 14 residues long. CDR3: CASSEINSNQPQHF. Here the CDR3 DNA reads TGTGCCAGCAGCGAGATTAATAGCAATCAGCCCCAGCATTTT.

The chain couples TRBV7-2 to TRBJ1-4; weak D call: TRBD1 (5 bases). This CDR3 comprises 13 residues. V lost 7 bases and J 4 bases, leaving 10 bases between the germline ends. CDR1 and CDR2 from the germline V gene are SGHTA and FQGNSA. This CDR3 is CASMSGSNEKLFF. The CDR3 nucleotides are TGTGCCAGCATGTCAGGGAGTAATGAAAAACTGTTTTTT.

Only a few counts were recorded for this clonotype. This sequence joins TRBV29-1 and TRBJ1-1, with 8 bases fitting TRBD1. The germline gives CDR1 SQVTM, CDR2 ANQGSEA. There are 13 residues in the CDR3. J gave up 1 base and V 6 bases, and 4 bases lay outside the gene matches. CDR3 amino acids: CSVRDRRNTEAFF. The CDR3 DNA reads as TGCAGCGTGAGGGACAGGCGGAACACTGAAGCTTTCTTT.

The chain has TRBV3-1 and TRBJ2-5, with D uncertain. V lost 4 bases and J 2 bases, leaving 5 bases between the germline ends. The CDR3 covers 12 residues. Germline CDR1 and CDR2: LGHDT and YNNKEL (reference sequence). For the CDR3, the DNA is TGTGCCAGCAGCCCGCTGCAAGAGACCCAGTACTTC. As protein: CASSPLQETQYF.

This chain joins TRBV12-3 or TRBV12-4 and TRBJ1-1, with D maybe TRBD1 (5 bases). CDR3 length: 14 amino acids. V lost 2 bases to trimming and J lost 5 bases, with 12 bases between them. CDR3 nucleotide sequence: TGTGCCAGCAGTTTAAGGGGATTTGGGACTGAAGCTTTCTTT. This codes for CASSLRGFGTEAFF.

As to this clonotype: Germline is not matched at one junction end, which may reflect a read error. The chain employs TRBV12-3 or TRBV12-4 and TRBJ2-5; 7 bases are a match to TRBD1. There are 14 residues in the CDR3. The CDR3 sequence is CPSSPDRAKETQYF. As DNA, the CDR3 is TGTCCCAGCAGTCCAGACAGGGCAAAGGAGACCCAGTACTTC.